Each of the 21 T cell receptor beta chains below was sequenced from the same sample in a study of blood T cell repertoires in COVID-19. Clones were sequenced by immunoSEQ multiplex PCR, and TCRdb holds only the in-frame ones, with some missing. The data contain about 77,000 clones, about nine tenths of them singletons. The material sequenced was peripheral blood. The receptors were gathered from a woman over 75 with active or convalescent COVID-19.

This chain links TRBV19 with TRBJ2-4, with D tentatively TRBD1 (8 bases). The V gene's germline CDR1 is LNHDA and CDR2 SQIVND (reference sequence). Trimming left V 1 base short and J 0 bases short, with 19 bases between. The CDR3 sequence is 19 residues long. The CDR3 reads CASSIVAGQGALAKNIQYF. The CDR3 DNA reads TGTGCCAGTAGTATAGTAGCGGGCCAGGGGGCGCTAGCCAAAAACATTCAGTACTTC.

The chain links TRBV24-1 to TRBJ2-3, with D perhaps matching TRBD1 (6 bases). With 5 bases removed from V and 0 bases from J, the gap between germline ends came to 14 bases. Per germline, CDR1 KGHDR and CDR2 SFDVKD. This CDR3 contains 16 residues. This CDR3 reads CATSGLQGSSTDTQYF. The CDR3 DNA sequence: TGTGCCACCAGTGGCTTACAGGGATCTAGCACAGATACGCAGTATTTT.

The rearrangement uses TRBV7-8 and TRBJ1-5; D unclear. The CDR3 is 15 amino acids. CDR1 is SGHVS, CDR2 FQNEAQ, per germline. V lost 1 base and J lost 2, with 9 bases in between. The CDR3 DNA reads TGTGCCAGCAGCTTAGGCCCGGCGGGCAATCAGCCCCAGCATTTT. Residues: CASSLGPAGNQPQHF.

In its sample, this clone was seen a few times. The gene calls are TRBV4-1 and TRBJ1-1, with unresolved D. CDR1 and CDR2 from the germline V gene are MGHRA and YSYEKL. The CDR3 is made up of 15 amino acids. Trimming shortened V by 1 base and J by 1 base, and 10 bases separated the two germline ends. CDR3 sequence reads: CASSQVGRQNTEAFF. In DNA form, the CDR3 reads TGCGCCAGCAGCCAAGTTGGCAGACAGAACACTGAAGCTTTCTTT.

The rearrangement uses TRBV3-1 (or the pseudogene TRBV3-2) and TRBJ1-3; 7 nucleotides agree with TRBD1. The germline V gene has CDR1 LGHDT and CDR2 YNNKEL (reference sequence). CDR3 size: 17 residues. The V segment lost 0 bases and the J segment 0 bases; nucleotides outside the gene matches: 5. As DNA, the CDR3 is TGTGCCAGCAGCCAAGATCGCGACAGGGACTCTGGAAACACCATATATTTT. Its protein product is CASSQDRDRDSGNTIYF.

The genes are TRBV7-9 and TRBJ2-5, with D possibly TRBD2 on 5 matching bases. Trimming took 2 bases from V and 2 from J, leaving 9 bases between them. This CDR3 region has 14 residues. Germline CDR1 SEHNR, CDR2 FQNEAQ (reference sequence). The CDR3 nucleotides are TGTGCCAGCAGCTTATACGGGATTCAAGAGACCCAGTACTTC. Residues: CASSLYGIQETQYF.

J is TRBJ1-1 and V is TRBV9, with D possibly matching TRBD1 (6 bases). V shed 4 bases and J shed 5 bases, with 18 bases lying between them. Germline V gene data show CDR1 as SGDLS and CDR2 as YYNGEE. This CDR3 region has 15 residues. This CDR3 reads CASSPRGAGATEAFF. CDR3 nucleotide sequence: TGTGCCAGCAGCCCCAGAGGGGCGGGGGCAACTGAAGCTTTCTTT.

This clone was detected once. This chain uses TRBV6-5 with TRBJ2-7; D is perhaps TRBD2 (5 bases). Germline assignment: CDR1 MNHEY and CDR2 SVGAGI. The length of the CDR3 is 16 residues. The germline V and J ends were trimmed by 0 bases and 7 bases, with 19 bases remaining between them. The CDR3 DNA sequence: TGTGCCAGCAGTTACTCGAAGGCCCTAGCACGGTCAGAGCAGTACTTC. Encoded protein: CASSYSKALARSEQYF.

The chain couples TRBV2 to TRBJ2-2; D gene unclear. The germline gives CDR1 SNHLY, CDR2 FYNNEI. The ends were cut back, 8 bases at V and 6 bases at J, with 16 bases in the middle. This CDR3 has 14 residues. The CDR3 is CASSVRLLAGELFF. The DNA of the CDR3 is TGTGCCAGCTCCGTTCGGTTATTGGCCGGGGAGCTGTTTTTT.

The rearrangement uses TRBV27 and TRBJ1-6; 7 positions agree with TRBD1. The CDR3 consists of 17 residues. Per the germline V gene, CDR1 is MNHEY and CDR2 is SMNVEV (reference sequence). V lost 6 bases and J lost 0; bases outside the gene matches: 8. The CDR3 spells CASRFDRVVSYNSPLHF. As DNA, the CDR3 is TGTGCCAGCAGGTTTGACAGGGTGGTCTCCTATAATTCACCCCTCCACTTT.

V and J are TRBV5-1 and TRBJ2-4; 9 bases line up with TRBD1. Per germline, CDR1 SGHRS and CDR2 YFSETQ. This CDR3 is 17 amino acids long. The V gene end was trimmed by 0 bases and the J gene end by 6 bases; junction bases not matched to a gene: 10. The CDR3 nucleotides read TGCGCCAGCAGCTTGGATCAATGGCGGGGACAGGGAAACATTCAGTACTTC. This gives the protein CASSLDQWRGQGNIQYF. Full variable domain (rest looked up from reference TRBV5-1 and TRBJ2-4): KAGVTQTPRYLIKTRGQQVTLSCSPISGHRSVSWYQQTPGQGLQFLFEYFSETQRNKGNFPGRFSGRQFSNSRSEMNVSTLELGDSALYLCASSLDQWRGQGNIQYFGAGTRLSVL.

J is TRBJ2-5 and V is TRBV5-1; perhaps TRBD1 as D (5 bases). The CDR3 consists of 15 residues. V gave up 0 bases and J gave up 1 base, with 10 bases separating them. Germline CDR1 SGHRS, CDR2 YFSETQ. The CDR3 DNA reads TGCGCCAGCAGCTTGGGAGTACAGGCCCAAGAGACCCAGTACTTC. It is translated as CASSLGVQAQETQYF. The full variable domain, in which reference TRBV5-1 and TRBJ2-5 provide the parts outside the CDR3, is KAGVTQTPRYLIKTRGQQVTLSCSPISGHRSVSWYQQTPGQGLQFLFEYFSETQRNKGNFPGRFSGRQFSNSRSEMNVSTLELGDSALYLCASSLGVQAQETQYFGPGTRLLVL.

The chain joins TRBV28 to TRBJ2-2; no definite D call. The ends were cut back, 11 bases at V and 14 bases at J, with 24 bases in the middle. Germline-derived CDR1 and CDR2 are MDHEN and SYDVKM. The CDR3 consists of 13 residues. As DNA, the CDR3 is TGTGCCTCGTTTTTGGGCCGCTGGTCGGAACTGTTTTTT. Translation: CASFLGRWSELFF.

The V call is TRBV18, the J call TRBJ2-3; D gene ambiguous. The CDR3 has 12 residues. Germline CDR1 is KGHSH and CDR2 is LQKENI. V gave up 2 bases and J gave up 3 bases, with 3 bases separating them. This chain's CDR3 is CASSPTTDTQYF. In DNA, the CDR3 is TGTGCCAGCTCACCAACAACAGATACGCAGTATTTT. Full variable domain (outside the CDR3, taken from reference TRBV18 and TRBJ2-3): NAGVMQNPRHLVRRRGQEARLRCSPMKGHSHVYWYRQLPEEGLKFMVYLQKENIIDESGMPKERFSAEFPKEGPSILRIQQVVRGDSAAYFCASSPTTDTQYFGPGTRLTVL.

The V and J genes are TRBV7-9 and TRBJ1-1; tentatively, D is TRBD1 (5 bases). The germline V gene has CDR1 SEHNR and CDR2 FQNEAQ (reference sequence). This CDR3 contains 14 residues. The V end was cut by 0 bases, the J end by 6 bases, with 11 bases between. Here the CDR3 DNA reads TGTGCCAGCAGCTTAGCGCTGGGGCCGCCTGAAGCTTTCTTT. It specifies CASSLALGPPEAFF.

The V and J genes are TRBV28 and TRBJ2-5; 11 nucleotides line up with TRBD2. The germline V gene has CDR1 MDHEN and CDR2 SYDVKM. The CDR3 is made up of 15 amino acids. V was pared by 2 bases and J by 3 bases, with 2 bases of the junction left unmatched. Here the CDR3 reads CASSLVSGGEETQYF. The CDR3 nucleotides read TGTGCCAGCAGTTTAGTTAGCGGGGGGGAAGAGACCCAGTACTTC.

The chain combines TRBV6-5 with TRBJ2-5; D perhaps matches TRBD1 (6 bases). The CDR3 spans 14 residues. Germline values: CDR1 MNHEY, CDR2 SVGAGI. Trimming took 4 bases from V and 5 from J, leaving 14 bases between them. CDR3 in amino acids: CASSFRQAYETQYF. CDR3 in DNA: TGTGCCAGCAGTTTCCGACAGGCGTACGAGACCCAGTACTTC.

The rearrangement joins TRBV6-5 to TRBJ1-6; D is possibly TRBD1 (6 bases). The CDR3 has 14 residues. CDR1 MNHEY and CDR2 SVGAGI come from the germline V gene. Trimming shortened V by 1 base and J by 14 bases, and 15 bases separated the two germline ends. The CDR3 protein is CASSYYGTPQALHF. DNA for the CDR3: TGTGCCAGCAGTTACTACGGGACACCTCAGGCCCTCCACTTT.

The V and J genes are TRBV2 and TRBJ2-7, with D possibly TRBD2 on 7 matching bases. This CDR3 has 17 amino acids. CDR1 SNHLY and CDR2 FYNNEI come from the germline V gene. The V end was cut by 2 bases, the J end by 2 bases, with 19 bases between. The CDR3 DNA reads as TGTGCCAGCAGTGAACGGGGGGCGGAGCGGGGCGCCTACGAGCAGTACTTC. It specifies CASSERGAERGAYEQYF.

The chain has TRBV6-2 or TRBV6-3 and TRBJ2-7; tentatively, D is TRBD2 (6 bases). The CDR3 covers 14 residues. Germline assignment: CDR1 MNHEY and CDR2 SVGEGT. The V end was cut by 5 bases, the J end by 5 bases, with 16 bases between. DNA of the CDR3: TGTGCCAGCAGTACCCTAAGGGGACTCCACGAGCAGTACTTC. Translated: CASSTLRGLHEQYF.

J is TRBJ2-1 and V is TRBV28; D might be TRBD1 (6 bases). Germline-derived CDR1 and CDR2 are MDHEN and SYDVKM. This CDR3 contains 16 residues. Trimming removed 5 bases at V and 4 bases at J, with 18 bases between. In DNA form, the CDR3 reads TGTGCCAGCAGTCCTCCGGACAGAAGCTCATACAATGAGCAGTTCTTC. It encodes CASSPPDRSSYNEQFF. Using reference TRBV28 and TRBJ2-1 for the parts outside the CDR3, the full variable domain is DVKVTQSSRYLVKRTGEKVFLECVQDMDHENMFWYRQDPGLGLRLIYFSYDVKMKEKGDIPEGYSVSREKKERFSLILESASTNQTSMYLCASSPPDRSSYNEQFFGPGTRLTVL.